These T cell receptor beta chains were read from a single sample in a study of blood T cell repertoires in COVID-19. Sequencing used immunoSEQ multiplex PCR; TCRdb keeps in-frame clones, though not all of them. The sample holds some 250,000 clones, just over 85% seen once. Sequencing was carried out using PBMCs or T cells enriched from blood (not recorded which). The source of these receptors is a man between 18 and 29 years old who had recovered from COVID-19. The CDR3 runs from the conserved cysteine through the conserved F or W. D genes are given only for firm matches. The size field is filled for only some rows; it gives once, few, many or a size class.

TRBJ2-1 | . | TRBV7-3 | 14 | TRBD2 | CASSPTSGRDEQFF | TGTGCCAGCAGTCCTACTAGCGGGAGGGATGAGCAGTTCTTC
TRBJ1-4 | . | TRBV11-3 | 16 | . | CASSQTGFATNEKLFF | TGTGCCAGCAGCCAGACAGGATTTGCAACTAATGAAAAACTGTTTTTT
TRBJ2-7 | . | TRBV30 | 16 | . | CAWRIKQGTLSYEQYF | TGTGCCTGGAGGATAAAACAGGGCACCCTCTCCTACGAGCAGTACTTC
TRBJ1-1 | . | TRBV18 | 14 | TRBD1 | CASSMDRANTEAFF | TGTGCCAGCTCGATGGACAGGGCGAACACTGAAGCTTTCTTT
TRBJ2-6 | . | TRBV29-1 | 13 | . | CSVEERSINVLTF | TGCAGCGTTGAAGAGCGATCGATCAACGTCCTGACTTTC
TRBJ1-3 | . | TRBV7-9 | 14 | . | CASSLAAERNTIYF | TGTGCCAGCAGCTTAGCGGCAGAAAGAAACACCATATATTTT
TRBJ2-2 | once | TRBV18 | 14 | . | CASSPDTVGRELFF | TGTGCCAGCTCCCCGGACACGGTGGGCCGGGAGCTGTTTTTT
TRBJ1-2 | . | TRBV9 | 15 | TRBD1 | CASSAYRGSSYGYTF | TGTGCCAGCAGCGCCTACAGGGGAAGTAGCTATGGCTACACCTTC
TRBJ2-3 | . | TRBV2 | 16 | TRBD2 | CASSEDIREGTDTQYF | TGTGCCAGCAGTGAAGATATTAGGGAGGGGACAGATACGCAGTATTTT
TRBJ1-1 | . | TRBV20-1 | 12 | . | CSASFGGTEAFF | TGCAGTGCTAGTTTCGGGGGCACTGAAGCTTTCTTT
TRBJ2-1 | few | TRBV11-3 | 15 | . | CASSSHRDSYNEQFF | TGTGCCAGCAGCTCCCACCGGGACTCCTACAATGAGCAGTTCTTC
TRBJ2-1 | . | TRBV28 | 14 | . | CASSRRRAPGEQFF | TGTGCCAGCAGTCGGAGGAGGGCCCCCGGTGAGCAGTTCTTC
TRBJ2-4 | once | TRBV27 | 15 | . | CASMGRALAKNIQYF | TGTGCCAGCATGGGCCGAGCCCTAGCCAAAAACATTCAGTACTTC